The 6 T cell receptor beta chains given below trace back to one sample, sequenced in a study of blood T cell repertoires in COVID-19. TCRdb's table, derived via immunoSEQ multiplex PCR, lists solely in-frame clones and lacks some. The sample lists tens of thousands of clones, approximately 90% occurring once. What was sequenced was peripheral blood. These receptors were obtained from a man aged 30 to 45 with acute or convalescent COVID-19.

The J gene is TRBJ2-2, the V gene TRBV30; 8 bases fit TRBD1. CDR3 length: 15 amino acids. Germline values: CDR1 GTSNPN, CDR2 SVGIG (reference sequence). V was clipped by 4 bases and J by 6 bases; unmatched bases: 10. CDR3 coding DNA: TGTGCCTGGACCCTCGTCCCGGGACAGGCCGGGGAGCTGTTTTTT. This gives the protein CAWTLVPGQAGELFF.

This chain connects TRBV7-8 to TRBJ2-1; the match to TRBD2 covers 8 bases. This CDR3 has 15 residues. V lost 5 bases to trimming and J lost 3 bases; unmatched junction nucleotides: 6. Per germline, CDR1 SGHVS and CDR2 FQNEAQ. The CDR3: CASSTREGGYNEQFF. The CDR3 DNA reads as TGTGCCAGCAGCACTCGGGAGGGGGGCTACAATGAGCAGTTCTTC.

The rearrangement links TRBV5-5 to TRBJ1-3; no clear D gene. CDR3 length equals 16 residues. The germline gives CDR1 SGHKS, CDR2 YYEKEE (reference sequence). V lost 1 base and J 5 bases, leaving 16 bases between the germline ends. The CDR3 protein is CASSLSFGSQRNTIYF. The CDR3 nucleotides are TGTGCCAGCAGCTTGAGTTTCGGGTCTCAGAGAAACACCATATATTTT.

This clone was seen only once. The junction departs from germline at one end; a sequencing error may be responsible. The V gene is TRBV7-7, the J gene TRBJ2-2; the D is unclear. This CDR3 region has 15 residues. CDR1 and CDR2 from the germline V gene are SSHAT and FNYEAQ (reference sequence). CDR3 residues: CASSLVTRNTGELFF. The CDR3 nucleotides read TGTGCTAGCAGCTTAGTCACGCGGAACACCGGGGAGCTGTTTTTT.

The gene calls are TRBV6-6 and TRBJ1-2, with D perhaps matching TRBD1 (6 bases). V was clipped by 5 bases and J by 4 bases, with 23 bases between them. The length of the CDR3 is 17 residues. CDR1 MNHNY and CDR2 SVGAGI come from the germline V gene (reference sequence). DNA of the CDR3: TGTGCCAGCAGTCTCCTATCCGGGACAAGACCCACCTATGGCTACACCTTC. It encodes CASSLLSGTRPTYGYTF.

CDR3: CASSLTGATEAFF. CDR3 nucleotides: TGCGCCAGCAGCTTGACAGGGGCGACTGAAGCTTTCTTT. V usage is TRBV5-1 and J usage is TRBJ1-1; TRBD1 matches at 7 bases. The CDR3 totals 13 residues. The germline V gene has CDR1 SGHRS and CDR2 YFSETQ. Trimming removed 1 base from V and 5 bases from J; junction bases left unmatched: 2.